Included here is one T cell receptor beta chain sequence, with context. This sample was included in a study of control samples from healthy donors and cancer patients. The CDR3 extends over 15 amino acids. The germline CDR1 and CDR2 sequences are SGHTA and FQGNSA. V lost 1 base and J lost 3, with 10 bases in between. Libraries were prepared by immunoSEQ multiplex PCR; TCRdb keeps only in-frame clonotypes and omits some of them. The sample includes hundreds of thousands of clones, around 90% of them seen just once. This chain links TRBV7-2 with TRBJ1-5; the D is unclear. Sequencing input: PBMCs. The receptor was derived from a man in his forties with head and neck cancer. CDR3 sequence: CASSLVGQFNQPQHF. The CDR3 DNA reads as TGTGCCAGCAGCTTAGTGGGCCAGTTCAATCAGCCCCAGCATTTT.